The rows below give T cell receptor beta chains drawn from one sample of a study of shared clonotypes between healthy human individuals. Generated by immunoSEQ multiplex PCR, the TCRdb table keeps only in-frame clones and is missing some. The data contain about 820,000 clones, around 93% of them singletons. Specimen: naive CD8+ T cells sorted from blood. Receptors originate from a man aged 25 to 40 in good health. The CDR3 runs from the conserved cysteine through the conserved F or W. Fields, in order: clone size, D gene, V gene, J gene, CDR3 protein, CDR3 DNA. D genes are given only for firm matches. A row's size may be missing; if present it is once, few, many or a size class.

clone_size: -; d_call: -; v_call: TRBV14; j_call: TRBJ2-1; cdr3_aa: CASSLRTHNEQFF; cdr3_nt: TGTGCCAGCAGCCTTCGGACACACAATGAGCAGTTCTTC
clone_size: once; d_call: -; v_call: TRBV4-1; j_call: TRBJ1-1; cdr3_aa: CASSQSGGNMNTEAFF; cdr3_nt: TGCGCCAGCAGCCAATCGGGGGGCAACATGAACACTGAAGCTTTCTTT
clone_size: -; d_call: TRBD1; v_call: TRBV4-1; j_call: TRBJ1-3; cdr3_aa: CASSQITGGYGNTIYF; cdr3_nt: TGCGCCAGCAGCCAGATTACAGGGGGCTATGGAAACACCATATATTTT
clone_size: -; d_call: -; v_call: TRBV4-1; j_call: TRBJ1-5; cdr3_aa: CASSQGTIELTNSNQPQHF; cdr3_nt: TGCGCCAGCAGCCAAGGGACCATTGAATTAACCAACAGCAATCAGCCCCAGCATTTT
clone_size: -; d_call: -; v_call: TRBV28; j_call: TRBJ1-5; cdr3_aa: CASKQGSNQPQHF; cdr3_nt: TGTGCCAGCAAACAAGGGAGTAATCAGCCCCAGCATTTT
clone_size: -; d_call: -; v_call: TRBV19; j_call: TRBJ2-2; cdr3_aa: CASSITGLNTGELFF; cdr3_nt: TGTGCCAGTAGTATAACAGGACTCAACACCGGGGAGCTGTTTTTT
clone_size: -; d_call: -; v_call: TRBV5-4; j_call: TRBJ2-3; cdr3_aa: CASSWPEGGFADTQYF; cdr3_nt: TGTGCCAGCAGCTGGCCTGAGGGGGGCTTCGCAGATACGCAGTATTTT
clone_size: -; d_call: TRBD1; v_call: TRBV9; j_call: TRBJ2-2; cdr3_aa: CASSATGGLTGELFF; cdr3_nt: TGTGCCAGCAGCGCTACAGGGGGCTTGACCGGGGAGCTGTTTTTT
clone_size: -; d_call: -; v_call: TRBV27; j_call: TRBJ2-1; cdr3_aa: CASKAGQPFYNEQFF; cdr3_nt: TGTGCCAGCAAAGCGGGACAGCCCTTTTACAATGAGCAGTTCTTC
clone_size: -; d_call: -; v_call: TRBV4-3; j_call: TRBJ1-2; cdr3_aa: CASSQDGEGIYGYTF; cdr3_nt: TGCGCCAGCAGCCAAGATGGCGAGGGGATCTATGGCTACACCTTC
clone_size: -; d_call: TRBD1; v_call: TRBV7-2; j_call: TRBJ2-1; cdr3_aa: CASRNDRDIQNEQFF; cdr3_nt: TGTGCCAGCAGAAATGACAGGGACATCCAAAATGAGCAGTTCTTC
clone_size: -; d_call: -; v_call: TRBV28; j_call: TRBJ2-3; cdr3_aa: CASSPLREGLVTDTQYF; cdr3_nt: TGTGCCAGCAGTCCCCTTCGAGAGGGACTGGTAACAGATACGCAGTATTTT
clone_size: -; d_call: -; v_call: TRBV27; j_call: TRBJ2-3; cdr3_aa: CASTGGGAGRTDTQYF; cdr3_nt: TGTGCCAGCACCGGGGGCGGGGCGGGAAGGACAGATACGCAGTATTTT
clone_size: -; d_call: -; v_call: TRBV6-6; j_call: TRBJ1-1; cdr3_aa: CASSYSMGNTEAFF; cdr3_nt: TGTGCCAGCAGTTACTCGATGGGGAACACTGAAGCTTTCTTT
clone_size: -; d_call: -; v_call: TRBV9; j_call: TRBJ2-2; cdr3_aa: CASSALGVRTGELFF; cdr3_nt: TGTGCCAGCAGCGCCCTAGGGGTAAGGACCGGGGAGCTGTTTTTT
clone_size: -; d_call: -; v_call: TRBV4-1; j_call: TRBJ2-7; cdr3_aa: CASRPWPGGRGLGEQYF; cdr3_nt: TGCGCCAGCAGACCCTGGCCGGGAGGCAGGGGTCTGGGGGAGCAGTACTTC
clone_size: -; d_call: -; v_call: TRBV2; j_call: TRBJ2-3; cdr3_aa: CASSEWRMSTDTQYF; cdr3_nt: TGTGCCAGCAGTGAGTGGCGGATGAGCACAGATACGCAGTATTTT
clone_size: -; d_call: -; v_call: TRBV10-3; j_call: TRBJ2-2; cdr3_aa: CAISGDSSGLRTGELFF; cdr3_nt: TGTGCCATCAGTGGTGACAGCTCAGGTTTGAGGACCGGGGAGCTGTTTTTT
clone_size: once; d_call: -; v_call: TRBV7-9; j_call: TRBJ1-1; cdr3_aa: CASSLSQTRNTEAFF; cdr3_nt: TGTGCCAGCAGCTTATCGCAGACGCGGAACACTGAAGCTTTCTTT
clone_size: once; d_call: -; v_call: TRBV9; j_call: TRBJ2-1; cdr3_aa: CASSVGESAPAYNEQFF; cdr3_nt: TGTGCCAGCAGCGTAGGTGAAAGCGCTCCCGCCTACAATGAGCAGTTCTTC
clone_size: -; d_call: -; v_call: TRBV6-1; j_call: TRBJ2-1; cdr3_aa: CASSVNTGGEQFF; cdr3_nt: TGTGCCAGCAGTGTCAATACAGGCGGTGAGCAGTTCTTC
clone_size: -; d_call: TRBD1; v_call: TRBV10-2; j_call: TRBJ1-4; cdr3_aa: CASSPGQTNEKLFF; cdr3_nt: TGCGCCAGCAGCCCGGGACAGACTAATGAAAAACTGTTTTTT
clone_size: -; d_call: -; v_call: TRBV6-1; j_call: TRBJ1-5; cdr3_aa: CASSQDGNNQPQHF; cdr3_nt: TGTGCCAGCAGTCAAGACGGGAACAATCAGCCCCAGCATTTT
clone_size: -; d_call: -; v_call: TRBV5-1; j_call: TRBJ2-3; cdr3_aa: CASSLGDLTDTQYF; cdr3_nt: TGCGCCAGCAGCTTGGGGGACCTCACAGATACGCAGTATTTT
clone_size: -; d_call: TRBD1; v_call: TRBV28; j_call: TRBJ1-5; cdr3_aa: CASSLRDRGIPGGPQHF; cdr3_nt: TGTGCCAGCAGTTTACGGGACAGGGGGATTCCGGGTGGGCCCCAGCATTTT
clone_size: -; d_call: TRBD2; v_call: TRBV14; j_call: TRBJ2-3; cdr3_aa: CASSPLNGLAGFTDTQYF; cdr3_nt: TGTGCCAGCAGCCCCCTCAACGGACTAGCGGGATTCACAGATACGCAGTATTTT
clone_size: once; d_call: TRBD1; v_call: TRBV11-2; j_call: TRBJ2-7; cdr3_aa: CASSLGQGPLEQYF; cdr3_nt: TGTGCCAGCAGCTTAGGACAGGGGCCGCTGGAGCAGTACTTC
clone_size: -; d_call: TRBD2; v_call: TRBV5-1; j_call: TRBJ2-5; cdr3_aa: CASSLAETGGRETQYF; cdr3_nt: TGCGCCAGCAGCTTGGCAGAGACGGGAGGACGGGAGACCCAGTACTTC
clone_size: -; d_call: TRBD1; v_call: TRBV27; j_call: TRBJ1-2; cdr3_aa: CASSSRTGLNYGYTF; cdr3_nt: TGTGCCAGCAGTTCCAGGACAGGCCTCAACTATGGCTACACCTTC
clone_size: -; d_call: -; v_call: TRBV21-1; j_call: TRBJ2-1; cdr3_aa: CASSTKGGAVTGEYNEQFF; cdr3_nt: TGTGCCAGCAGCACAAAAGGCGGGGCGGTAACAGGGGAGTACAATGAGCAGTTCTTC
clone_size: -; d_call: TRBD1; v_call: TRBV15; j_call: TRBJ2-1; cdr3_aa: CATSRDRGLGNEQFF; cdr3_nt: TGTGCCACCAGCAGGGACAGGGGGCTCGGCAATGAGCAGTTCTTC
clone_size: -; d_call: -; v_call: TRBV27; j_call: TRBJ2-7; cdr3_aa: CASSLSVRRISYEQYF; cdr3_nt: TGTGCCAGCAGTTTATCGGTCAGGAGAATCTCCTACGAGCAGTACTTC
clone_size: -; d_call: -; v_call: TRBV27; j_call: TRBJ2-1; cdr3_aa: CASSLSPFLEGIGEQFF; cdr3_nt: TGTGCCAGCAGTTTATCCCCGTTTCTAGAGGGTATTGGTGAGCAGTTCTTC
clone_size: -; d_call: TRBD2; v_call: TRBV27; j_call: TRBJ2-1; cdr3_aa: CASSFAIHQTSGSPYNEQFF; cdr3_nt: TGTGCCAGCAGTTTCGCCATCCACCAGACTAGCGGATCGCCATACAATGAGCAGTTCTTC
clone_size: -; d_call: -; v_call: TRBV7-9; j_call: TRBJ2-5; cdr3_aa: CASSLAYRGEETQYF; cdr3_nt: TGTGCCAGCAGCTTAGCTTATCGAGGGGAAGAGACCCAGTACTTC
clone_size: -; d_call: TRBD2; v_call: TRBV28; j_call: TRBJ2-7; cdr3_aa: CASSLGLAGFSYEQYF; cdr3_nt: TGTGCCAGCAGTTTGGGACTAGCGGGGTTCTCCTACGAGCAGTACTTC
clone_size: -; d_call: -; v_call: TRBV2; j_call: TRBJ2-1; cdr3_aa: CASLGRMNEQFF; cdr3_nt: TGTGCCAGTCTCGGACGCATGAATGAGCAGTTCTTC
clone_size: -; d_call: -; v_call: TRBV29-1; j_call: TRBJ2-2; cdr3_aa: CSVTGPLGGAGELFF; cdr3_nt: TGCAGCGTTACGGGCCCCCTTGGAGGGGCCGGGGAGCTGTTTTTT
clone_size: -; d_call: -; v_call: TRBV5-1; j_call: TRBJ2-1; cdr3_aa: CASSLVVGRRDNEQFF; cdr3_nt: TGCGCCAGCAGCTTGGTAGTCGGGCGACGAGATAATGAGCAGTTCTTC
clone_size: -; d_call: -; v_call: TRBV28; j_call: TRBJ2-7; cdr3_aa: CASSFRGPTSHEQYF; cdr3_nt: TGTGCCAGCAGTTTCCGGGGTCCTACTAGTCACGAGCAGTACTTC
clone_size: -; d_call: -; v_call: TRBV19; j_call: TRBJ2-1; cdr3_aa: CASSWSASSYNEQFF; cdr3_nt: TGTGCCAGTAGTTGGTCAGCGAGCTCCTACAATGAGCAGTTCTTC
clone_size: -; d_call: -; v_call: TRBV27; j_call: TRBJ2-7; cdr3_aa: CAGGRTSYEQYF; cdr3_nt: TGTGCCGGCGGCAGGACGTCCTACGAGCAGTACTTC